The rows below give T cell receptor beta chains drawn from one sample of a study of beta chain features in type 1 diabetes. The assay was immunoSEQ multiplex PCR, and TCRdb's table has in-frame clones only and misses some. The sample yields about 350,000 clones, about 19% seen once. The sample taken for sequencing was naive CD4+ T cells from blood. All receptors come from a woman younger than 35 in good health. Both conserved end residues are trimmed from each CDR3.

V gene	CDR3 protein
TRBV7-3	ASSLAGGSKTQY
TRBV29-1	SVGLVYGAVTGELF
TRBV5-4	ASRLAGGRYEQY
TRBV7-2	ASSSEPGQLNEQF
TRBV25-1	ASSDAGKETQY
TRBV5-1	ASSSGTENEKLF
TRBV11-2	ASSRSIGQGAGETQY
TRBV18	ASSPGGEANSPLH
TRBV2	ASRGYREGEQF
TRBV18	ASSPRVSFAYGYT
TRBV15	ATSRPSDRPNTGELF
TRBV5-1	ASQPSGWETQY
TRBV14	ASSPGTAYGYT
TRBV11-2	ASSSRFSGANVLT
TRBV19	ASSIEPGGAEQF
TRBV7-2	ASSVSGGYNEQF
TRBV5-1	ASSLAGTSGWGDEQF
TRBV29-1	SAHGQGNTEAF
TRBV15	ATSETGGTYEQY
TRBV5-4	ASSSDRWGYT
TRBV6-5	ASSYSFGGTGELF
TRBV4-2	ASSQEQGTYGYT
TRBV30	AWSAITGISGANVLT
TRBV4-2	ASSQEQGLGETQY
TRBV4-1	ASSQPLRGSSSYNEQF
TRBV5-6	ASSLARGANVLT
TRBV2	ASSEGREWSEQF
TRBV6-5	ASSYFRSDSPLH
TRBV7-8	ASRPTRQGASYEQY
TRBV5-4	ASSPGQGYTEAF
TRBV7-9	ASSSQETQY
TRBV5-6	ASSVGQGAYEQY
TRBV5-1	ASTLTDGQSRY
TRBV30	ACNRLAGTYEQY
TRBV5-4	ASSFTGDDGYT
TRBV4-1	ASSQDMRLAGGKTQY
TRBV18	ASSPPGTGVNTEAF
TRBV4-1	ASSQDFLAVQETQY
TRBV7-2	ASSFVHGGNNEQY
TRBV27	ASSLSSFLAGVADTQY
TRBV15	ATSRAREEGNEQF
TRBV29-1	SAYQGRVYTEAF
TRBV29-1	SSAGGRETQY
TRBV5-4	ASSFGTASSPLH
TRBV25-1	ASSGTSGLETQY